These T cell receptor beta chains were read from a single sample in a study of spatial heterogeneity in lung cancer. TCRdb reprocessed the 5' RACE reads via MiXCR and lists one record per CDR3 protein. The data hold approximately 30,000 distinct CDR3 sequences, with over 9.5% observed a single time. The sample in question was PBMCs, obtained at follow-up. These receptors were collected from a female donor with early-stage non-small cell lung cancer. The CDR3 runs from the conserved cysteine through the conserved F or W. The D gene is left open where the match is weak. For some rows the clone size is stated as once, few or many, or as a class when expanded; others skip it.

clone_size | j_call | v_call | d_call | cdr3_nt | cdr3_aa
- | TRBJ2-7 | TRBV4-2 | TRBD2 | TGTGCCAGCAGCCAAGCGGTCAGCGGGGGGGCCTACGAGCAGTACTTC | CASSQAVSGGAYEQYF
few | TRBJ2-5 | TRBV2 | TRBD2 | TGTGCCAGCAGTGAAGGGACTAGCGGGACGGAGACCCAGTACTTC | CASSEGTSGTETQYF
few | TRBJ2-7 | TRBV5-1 | TRBD1 | TGCGCCAGCAGCTTCGGGACAGGGCGCGAGCAGTACTTC | CASSFGTGREQYF
few | TRBJ1-1 | TRBV5-5 | TRBD1 | TGTGCCAGCAGTCTGGCGGGACAGGGTTATGAAGCTTTCTTT | CASSLAGQGYEAFF
many | TRBJ2-7 | TRBV4-1 | TRBD1 | TGCGCCAGCAGCCAAGATCCCGGGACAGGGGCCTACGAGCAGTACTTC | CASSQDPGTGAYEQYF
many | TRBJ2-7 | TRBV5-4 | TRBD1 | TGTGCCAGCAGCAAGGGACAGCTGAGCTCCTACGAGCAGTACTTC | CASSKGQLSSYEQYF
few | TRBJ2-3 | TRBV6-5 | TRBD2 | TGTGCCAGCAGACTAGCGGGGGTGAGCACAGATACGCAGTATTTT | CASRLAGVSTDTQYF
many | TRBJ2-3 | TRBV7-2 | TRBD1 | TGTGCCAGCAGTCCCCGGACAGGGGGGAAGGATACGCAGTATTTT | CASSPRTGGKDTQYF
many | TRBJ1-1 | TRBV5-4 | - | TGTGCCAGCAGCTCTTGGAGAAACACTGAAGCTTTCTTT | CASSSWRNTEAFF
many | TRBJ2-1 | TRBV7-2 | TRBD2 | TGTGCCAGCAGCTTAGCGCGCCTAGCGGGGGGTGACAATGAGCAGTTCTTC | CASSLARLAGGDNEQFF
many | TRBJ1-2 | TRBV12-3/TRBV12-4 | TRBD1 | TGTGCCAGCAGTCCTGGGACAGGCTATGGCTACACCTTC | CASSPGTGYGYTF